Presented here are 18 T cell receptor beta chains from one specimen sequenced in a study of spatial heterogeneity in lung cancer. As to time point: sample taken at primary tumor resection. Whole RNA, isolated from tumor, nontumor lung or frozen PBMC, was sequenced without prior sorting. TCRdb called the 5' RACE reads again in MiXCR, with one record for every CDR3 protein. The repertoire consists of about 92,000 distinct CDR3 sequences, with over 9.5% occurring once and the leading ten covering roughly two fifths. The sequencing here drew on PBMCs, taken at surgery. The receptors originated from a male donor with early-stage non-small cell lung cancer.

This chain uses TRBV6-2 or TRBV6-3 with TRBJ1-1; D might be TRBD1 (5 bases). V lost 7 bases, J lost 5 bases, and 14 bases lay in between. Germline V gene data show CDR1 as MNHEY and CDR2 as SVGEGT. The CDR3 is 13 amino acids. The CDR3 region is CASNSRGGTEAFF. As DNA, the CDR3 is TGTGCCAGCAACTCCCGGGGGGGGACTGAAGCTTTCTTT.

This clonotype has ten or more counts. The V call is TRBV11-1, the J call TRBJ2-7; 9 nucleotides line up with TRBD2. The ends lost 8 bases at V and 5 bases at J; junction bases unmatched: 13. CDR1 is SGHAT and CDR2 is FQDESV in the germline V gene (reference sequence). The CDR3 totals 15 residues. This chain's CDR3 is CASALTRLAVNEQYF. For the CDR3, the DNA is TGTGCCAGCGCCCTGACTAGACTAGCGGTCAACGAGCAGTACTTC.

The V and J genes are TRBV12-5 and TRBJ2-3, with 9 bases lining up with TRBD2. Germline assignment: CDR1 LGHNT and CDR2 FRNRAP. The junction had 4 bases not matched to a gene; V was cut back by 11 bases and J by 1 base. The CDR3 spans 13 residues. Here the CDR3 DNA reads TGTGCTGGTCGGACTAGCGGCACAGATACGCAGTATTTT. Protein product: CAGRTSGTDTQYF.

This clonotype was seen a handful of times. V gene TRBV9 combines with J gene TRBJ2-2; tentative D call: TRBD2 (5 bases). The V gene lost 0 bases and the J gene lost 7 bases, with 13 bases spanning the gap. Germline loops: CDR1 SGDLS, CDR2 YYNGEE. This CDR3 comprises 15 residues. In DNA, the CDR3 is TGTGCCAGCAGCGTAGCTACGGGGTTGAACGGGGAGCTGTTTTTT. Its translation: CASSVATGLNGELFF.

This clonotype showed up many times. This chain connects TRBV23-1 to TRBJ1-5; 7 positions agree with TRBD1. TRBV23-1 is filed as an ORF, its function uncertain. Germline trimming cut 2 bases from V and 4 bases from J; bases unmatched to any gene: 5. The CDR3 consists of 15 residues. The CDR3 reads CASSQRQGLNQPQHF. CDR3 DNA sequence: TGCGCCAGCAGTCAAAGACAGGGATTGAATCAGCCCCAGCATTTT.

This clonotype has more than one count but fewer than ten. The rearrangement uses TRBV20-1 and TRBJ1-5; possibly TRBD1 for D (5 bases). Germline CDR1 DFQATT, CDR2 SNEGSKA (reference sequence). The germline V and J ends were trimmed by 3 bases and 9 bases, with 15 bases remaining between them. CDR3 length: 13 residues. CDR3 nucleotides: TGCAGTGCTAGGGACACCGGCAGTGGGCCCCAGCATTTT. Its protein is CSARDTGSGPQHF.

This clonotype was found a few times. This chain uses TRBV7-2 with TRBJ1-1; the D gene is possibly TRBD1 (6 bases). This CDR3 comprises 14 residues. In germline, CDR1 is SGHTA, CDR2 FQGNSA. V dropped 4 bases and J dropped 5 bases, with 14 bases sitting between them. The CDR3 loop reads CASSSGQPRTEAFF. In DNA, the CDR3 is TGTGCCAGCAGCTCGGGACAACCGAGAACTGAAGCTTTCTTT. Supplemented by reference TRBV7-2 and TRBJ1-1, the full variable domain reads GAGVSQSPSNKVTEKGKDVELRCDPISGHTALYWYRQSLGQGLEFLIYFQGNSAPDKSGLPSDRFSAERTGGSVSTLTIQRTQQEDSAVYLCASSSGQPRTEAFFGQGTRLTVV.

This clonotype showed up just a few times. The chain links TRBV20-1 to TRBJ1-6; D remains unclear. CDR3 length: 13 amino acids. In germline, CDR1 is DFQATT, CDR2 SNEGSKA (reference sequence). The CDR3 loop is CSGWSTRNSPLHF. The CDR3 bases are TGCAGCGGTTGGTCCACGAGGAATTCACCCCTCCACTTT.

This clonotype occurred many times. The V and J genes are TRBV20-1 and TRBJ2-6; TRBD1 matches 7 bases. This CDR3 is built from 16 residues. Germline lookup yields CDR1 DFQATT and CDR2 SNEGSKA (reference sequence). V was clipped by 1 base and J by 0 bases; unmatched bases: 3. CDR3 sequence: CSARGDSISGANVLTF. Here the CDR3 DNA reads TGCAGTGCTAGAGGGGACAGCATCTCTGGGGCCAACGTCCTGACTTTC.

As concerns this clonotype: At one end, the junction sequence differs from germline, possibly due to a read error. The chain joins TRBV2 to TRBJ2-5, with no clear D. This CDR3 has 13 amino acids. Germline V lookup: CDR1 SNHLY, CDR2 FYNNEI. The DNA for the CDR3 is TGTGGCAGCAGTGAAGCTGCTGGGGAGACCCAGTACTTC. This encodes CGSSEAAGETQYF.

This clonotype was picked up one time. This chain links TRBV28 with TRBJ2-7; the match to TRBD1 covers 10 bases. CDR1 is MDHEN, CDR2 SYDVKM, per germline. J lost 4 bases, V lost 5 bases, and 8 bases had no gene match. This CDR3 spans 15 amino acids. CDR3 in DNA: TGTGCCAGCAGTCCTACCCGGGACAGGGGTTACGAGCAGTACTTC. This translates into CASSPTRDRGYEQYF. Filled out from reference TRBV28 and TRBJ2-7, the complete variable domain reads DVKVTQSSRYLVKRTGEKVFLECVQDMDHENMFWYRQDPGLGLRLIYFSYDVKMKEKGDIPEGYSVSREKKERFSLILESASTNQTSMYLCASSPTRDRGYEQYFGPGTRLTVT.

This clonotype has ten or more counts. J is TRBJ1-6 and V is TRBV7-2, with 8 bases identical to TRBD1. V was clipped by 6 bases and J by 6 bases; unmatched bases: 7. This CDR3 is 15 amino acids long. The V gene's germline CDR1 is SGHTA and CDR2 FQGNSA. CDR3 sequence reads: CASSRQGRSNSPLHF. CDR3 in DNA: TGTGCCAGCAGTCGACAGGGGCGTAGTAATTCACCCCTCCACTTT.

This chain connects TRBV7-2 to TRBJ2-1; TRBD2 matches 9 bases. This CDR3 comprises 15 residues. V lost 6 bases to trimming and J lost 4 bases; unmatched junction nucleotides: 7. CDR1 is SGHTA, CDR2 FQGNSA, per germline. CDR3 protein: CASRPTSGNYNEQFF. The CDR3 nucleotides read TGTGCCAGCAGACCGACTAGCGGAAATTACAATGAGCAGTTCTTC.

The chain has TRBV7-9 and TRBJ1-1; D unclear. CDR3 length: 14 residues. Germline CDR1 is SEHNR and CDR2 is FQNEAQ (reference sequence). V shed 1 base and J shed 0 bases, with 6 bases lying between them. CDR3 sequence: CASSLVAMNTEAFF. The CDR3 nucleotides are TGTGCCAGCAGCTTAGTAGCCATGAACACTGAAGCTTTCTTT.

This clonotype has just a few counts. The chain couples TRBV6-2 or TRBV6-3 to TRBJ2-7; 9 bases match TRBD1. CDR1 and CDR2 from the germline V gene are MNHEY and SVGEGT. This CDR3 is 13 amino acids long. Trimming cost V 5 bases and J 3 bases; bases outside gene matches: 2. CDR3 residues: CASSRTGVYEQYF. For the CDR3, the DNA is TGTGCCAGCAGTAGGACAGGGGTCTACGAGCAGTACTTC.

This clonotype has just a few counts. The chain combines TRBV10-3 with TRBJ1-5, with TRBD1 matching 9 bases. CDR1 is ENHRY and CDR2 is SYGVKD in the germline V gene. The CDR3 is made up of 16 amino acids. Germline trimming cut 2 bases from V and 3 bases from J; bases unmatched to any gene: 5. The CDR3 bases are TGTGCCATCAGTGAGGGGGGACAGGGTATCAATCAGCCCCAGCATTTT. Its protein product is CAISEGGQGINQPQHF.

Comment on this clonotype: Relative to the germline gene, one junction end is altered; a read error may explain this. The V call is TRBV7-8, the J call TRBJ1-1; TRBD1 agrees at 8 bases. CDR1 SGHVS and CDR2 FQNEAQ come from the germline V gene. This CDR3 has 18 amino acids. The DNA for the CDR3 is TGTGCCAGCAGCCTGCGGACAGGGACAACCATATCAGGCACTGAAGCTCTCTTT. This encodes CASSLRTGTTISGTEALF. Based on the CDR3 plus reference TRBV7-8 and TRBJ1-1, the full variable domain is GAGVSQSPRYKVAKRGQDVALRCDPISGHVSLFWYQQALGQGPEFLTYFQNEAQLDKSGLPSDRFFAERPEGSVSTLKIQRTQQEDSAVYLCASSLRTGTTISGTEALFGQGTRLTVV.

Concerning this clonotype itself: It may be a read error: a sequence one base away is much more abundant. The CDR3 carries no conserved terminal phenylalanine or tryptophan, so it likely arises from a read error. The chain carries TRBV29-1 and TRBJ2-3; D remains unclear. Trimming cost V 3 bases and J 3 bases, with 10 bases left between them. CDR1 and CDR2 (germline): SQVTM, ANQGSEA. The CDR3 contains 13 residues. The CDR3 region has the DNA TGCAGCGTTGAGGCAGGAGCGACAGATACGCAGTATTTA. Its translation is CSVEAGATDTQYL.